One T cell receptor (beta chain) is described in this entry. The data belong to a study of cytomegalovirus exposure and HLA in healthy donors. CDR1 and CDR2 from the germline V gene are SGHDT and YYEEEE. Between the trimmed V and J ends, which lost 2 bases and 3 bases, there was a span of 14 bases. The CDR3 sequence is 16 residues long. In the PCR, 60 Vbeta and 13 Jbeta primers were used. As handled by the study authors: Unique TCR beta chains totaled some 81 million in a later count, with around 10 million of them shared. TCRdb keeps only in-frame clones here, not all; method: immunoSEQ multiplex PCR. D and trimming were read from the DNA, whereas the V and J calls and clone size are those reported in that table. The sample includes about 130,000 clones, more than 60% seen only once; the top ten take about 2.1%.

This TCR was recovered from a woman between 40 and 50 years old in good health and CMV-seropositive. The sequenced sample consisted of PBMCs. This sequence joins TRBV5-6 and TRBJ2-2; the D gene is possibly TRBD2 (6 bases). CDR3 amino acids: CASSFLTGGDTGELFF. The CDR3 nucleotides read TGTGCCAGCAGCTTCCTCACCGGGGGAGACACCGGGGAGCTGTTTTTT.